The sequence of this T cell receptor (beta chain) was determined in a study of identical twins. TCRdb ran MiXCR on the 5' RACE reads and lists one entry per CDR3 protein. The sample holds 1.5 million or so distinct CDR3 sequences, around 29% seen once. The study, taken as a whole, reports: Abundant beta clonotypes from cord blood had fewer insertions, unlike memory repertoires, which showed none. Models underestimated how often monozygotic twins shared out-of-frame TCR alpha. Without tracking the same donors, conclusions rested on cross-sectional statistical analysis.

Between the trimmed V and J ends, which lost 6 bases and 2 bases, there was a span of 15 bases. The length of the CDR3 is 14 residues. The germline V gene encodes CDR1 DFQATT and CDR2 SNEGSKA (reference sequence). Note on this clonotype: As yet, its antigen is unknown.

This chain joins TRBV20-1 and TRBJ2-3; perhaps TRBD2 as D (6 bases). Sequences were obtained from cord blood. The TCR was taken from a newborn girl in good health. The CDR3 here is CSARPEGPTDTQYF. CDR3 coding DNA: TGCAGTGCCCGGCCGGAGGGACCCACAGATACGCAGTATTTT.